This TCR beta chain was documented in a study of T cells after somatic rescue of genetic block. Sequenced by immunoSEQ multiplex PCR; TCRdb stores in-frame clones only, minus some. This sample has 80,000 to 100,000 clones; 75% to 90% occur once, and the top ten carry under 2%. The V gene lost 0 bases and the J gene lost 5 bases, with 12 bases spanning the gap. The CDR3 has 15 amino acids. The germline CDR1 and CDR2 sequences are SGDLS and YYNGEE. This clone was found once. The receptor was derived from a woman younger than 35. V gene TRBV9 combines with J gene TRBJ2-1; unclear D gene. Sequencing was done on a sample of peripheral blood mononuclear cells (PBMCs). In DNA, the CDR3 is TGTGCCAGCAGCGTAGCTACCAGGCTGCACAATGAGCAGTTCTTC. It codes for CASSVATRLHNEQFF.